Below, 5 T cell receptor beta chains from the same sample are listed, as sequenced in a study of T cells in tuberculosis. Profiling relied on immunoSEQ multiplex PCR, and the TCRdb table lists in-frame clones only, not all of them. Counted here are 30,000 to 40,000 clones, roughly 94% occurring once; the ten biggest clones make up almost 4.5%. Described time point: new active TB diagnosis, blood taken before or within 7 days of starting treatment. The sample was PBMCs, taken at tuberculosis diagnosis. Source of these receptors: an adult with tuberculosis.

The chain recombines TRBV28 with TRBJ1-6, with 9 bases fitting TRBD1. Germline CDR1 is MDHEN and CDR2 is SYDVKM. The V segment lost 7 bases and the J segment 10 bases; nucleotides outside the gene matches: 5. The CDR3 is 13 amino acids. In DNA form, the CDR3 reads TGTGCCAGCAATGGACAGGGGTGGTCACCCCTCCACTTT. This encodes CASNGQGWSPLHF.

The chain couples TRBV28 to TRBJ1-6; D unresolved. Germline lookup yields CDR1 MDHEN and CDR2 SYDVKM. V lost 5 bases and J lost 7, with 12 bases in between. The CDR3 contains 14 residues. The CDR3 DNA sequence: TGTGCCAGCAGTCCACGATTCGAGAATTCACCCCTCCACTTT. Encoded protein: CASSPRFENSPLHF.

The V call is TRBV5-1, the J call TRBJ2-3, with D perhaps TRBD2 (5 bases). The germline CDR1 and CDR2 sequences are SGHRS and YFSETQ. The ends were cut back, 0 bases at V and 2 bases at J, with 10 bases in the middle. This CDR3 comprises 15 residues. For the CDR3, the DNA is TGCGCCAGCAGCTTGGTGGGAGCCCTCACAGATACGCAGTATTTT. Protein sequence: CASSLVGALTDTQYF.

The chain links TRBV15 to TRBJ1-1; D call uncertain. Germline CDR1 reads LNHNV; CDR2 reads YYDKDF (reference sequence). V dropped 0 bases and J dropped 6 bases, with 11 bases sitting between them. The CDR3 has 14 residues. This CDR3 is CATSRDKLWPEAFF. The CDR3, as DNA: TGTGCCACCAGCAGAGATAAGTTGTGGCCTGAAGCTTTCTTT.

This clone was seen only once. This CDR3 is CASSQTLTGSTDTQYF. For the CDR3, the DNA is TGCGCCAGCAGCCAAACACTCACGGGTAGCACAGATACGCAGTATTTT. V usage is TRBV4-1 and J usage is TRBJ2-3; D is uncertain. This CDR3 is 16 amino acids long. V lost 2 bases, J lost 0 bases, and 12 bases lay in between. Germline lookup yields CDR1 MGHRA and CDR2 YSYEKL.